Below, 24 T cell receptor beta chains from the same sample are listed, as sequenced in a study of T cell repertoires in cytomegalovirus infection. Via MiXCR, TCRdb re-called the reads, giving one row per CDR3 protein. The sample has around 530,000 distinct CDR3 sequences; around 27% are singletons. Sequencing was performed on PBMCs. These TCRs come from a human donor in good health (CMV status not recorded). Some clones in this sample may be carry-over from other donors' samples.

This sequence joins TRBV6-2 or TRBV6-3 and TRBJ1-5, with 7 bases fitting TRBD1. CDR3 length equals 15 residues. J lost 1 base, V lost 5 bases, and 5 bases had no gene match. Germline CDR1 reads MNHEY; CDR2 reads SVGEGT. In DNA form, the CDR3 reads TGTGCCAGCAGTCAACCGGGACAGAGCAATCAGCCCCAGCATTTT. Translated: CASSQPGQSNQPQHF.

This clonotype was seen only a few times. CDR3 loop: CASSQGLSGSGANVLTF. The CDR3 DNA reads TGTGCCAGCAGCCAAGGACTATCGGGCTCTGGGGCCAACGTCCTGACTTTC. The chain uses TRBV14 and TRBJ2-6; a weak D match, TRBD2 (5 bases). CDR3 length equals 17 residues. Trimming shortened V by 1 base and J by 0 bases, and 10 bases separated the two germline ends. The germline CDR1 and CDR2 sequences are SGHDN and FVKESK.

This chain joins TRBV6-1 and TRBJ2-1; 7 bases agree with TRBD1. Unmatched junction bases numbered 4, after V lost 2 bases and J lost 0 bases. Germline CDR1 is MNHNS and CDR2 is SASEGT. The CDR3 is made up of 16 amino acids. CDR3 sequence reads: CASSEPTGDSYNEQFF. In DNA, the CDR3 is TGTGCCAGCAGTGAACCTACAGGGGACTCCTACAATGAGCAGTTCTTC.

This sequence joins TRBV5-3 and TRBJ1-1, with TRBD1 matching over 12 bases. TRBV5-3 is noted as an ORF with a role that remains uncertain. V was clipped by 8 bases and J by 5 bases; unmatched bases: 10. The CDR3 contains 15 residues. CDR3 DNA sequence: TGTGCCAGCAGATATCCGGGACAGGGGGCAACTGAAGCTTTCTTT. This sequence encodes CASRYPGQGATEAFF.

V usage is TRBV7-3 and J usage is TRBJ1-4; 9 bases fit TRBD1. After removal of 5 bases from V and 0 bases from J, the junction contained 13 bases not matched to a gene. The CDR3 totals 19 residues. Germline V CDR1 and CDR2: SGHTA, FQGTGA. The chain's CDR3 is CASSPSRTGERATNEKLFF. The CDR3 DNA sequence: TGTGCCAGCAGCCCCTCGCGGACAGGGGAGAGGGCAACTAATGAAAAACTGTTTTTT. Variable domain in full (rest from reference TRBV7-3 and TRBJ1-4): GAGVSQTPSNKVTEKGKYVELRCDPISGHTALYWYRQSLGQGPEFLIYFQGTGAADDSGLPNDRFFAVRPEGSVSTLKIQRTERGDSAVYLCASSPSRTGERATNEKLFFGSGTQLSVL.

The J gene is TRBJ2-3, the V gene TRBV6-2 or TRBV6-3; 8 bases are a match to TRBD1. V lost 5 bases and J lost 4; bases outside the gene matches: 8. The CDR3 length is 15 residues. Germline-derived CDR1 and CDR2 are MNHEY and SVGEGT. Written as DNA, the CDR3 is TGTGCCAGCAGTGACGGGACAGGTGGCCCAGATACGCAGTATTTT. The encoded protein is CASSDGTGGPDTQYF.

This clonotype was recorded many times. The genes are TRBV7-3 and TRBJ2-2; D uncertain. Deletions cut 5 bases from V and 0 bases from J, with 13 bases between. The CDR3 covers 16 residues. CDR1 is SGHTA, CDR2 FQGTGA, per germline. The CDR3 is CASSPVGSANTGELFF. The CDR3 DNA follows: TGTGCCAGCAGCCCGGTTGGCAGCGCGAACACCGGGGAGCTGTTTTTT.

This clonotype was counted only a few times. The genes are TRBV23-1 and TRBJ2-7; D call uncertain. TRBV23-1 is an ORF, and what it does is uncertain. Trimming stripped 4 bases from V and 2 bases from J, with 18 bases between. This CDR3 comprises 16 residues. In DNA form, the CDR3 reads TGCGCCAGCAGTCCGAGAGTGCCCGACAACCCCTACGAGCAGTACGTC. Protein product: CASSPRVPDNPYEQYV.

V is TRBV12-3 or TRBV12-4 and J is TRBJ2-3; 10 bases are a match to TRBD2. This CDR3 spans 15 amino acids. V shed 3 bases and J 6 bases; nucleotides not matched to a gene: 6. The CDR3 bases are TGTGCCAGCAGTTTGTGGGGGACTAGCGCCGATACGCAGTATTTT. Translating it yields CASSLWGTSADTQYF.

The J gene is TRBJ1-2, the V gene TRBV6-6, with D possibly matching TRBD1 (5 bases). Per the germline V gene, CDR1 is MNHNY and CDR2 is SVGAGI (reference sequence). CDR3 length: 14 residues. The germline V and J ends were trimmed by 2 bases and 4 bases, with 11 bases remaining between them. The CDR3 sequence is CASSYGDGAYGYTF. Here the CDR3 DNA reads TGTGCCAGCAGTTACGGGGACGGAGCCTATGGCTACACCTTC.

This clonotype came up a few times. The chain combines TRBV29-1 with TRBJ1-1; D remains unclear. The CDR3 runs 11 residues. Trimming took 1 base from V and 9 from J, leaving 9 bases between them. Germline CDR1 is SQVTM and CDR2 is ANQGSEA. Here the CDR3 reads CSVEGGSKAFF. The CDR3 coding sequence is TGCAGCGTTGAAGGGGGATCTAAAGCTTTCTTT.

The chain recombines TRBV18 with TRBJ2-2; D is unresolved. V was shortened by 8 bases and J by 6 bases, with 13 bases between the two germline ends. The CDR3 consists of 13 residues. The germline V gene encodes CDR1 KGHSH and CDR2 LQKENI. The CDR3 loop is CASQVSGAGELFF. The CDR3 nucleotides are TGTGCCAGCCAAGTGTCTGGGGCCGGGGAGCTGTTTTTT.

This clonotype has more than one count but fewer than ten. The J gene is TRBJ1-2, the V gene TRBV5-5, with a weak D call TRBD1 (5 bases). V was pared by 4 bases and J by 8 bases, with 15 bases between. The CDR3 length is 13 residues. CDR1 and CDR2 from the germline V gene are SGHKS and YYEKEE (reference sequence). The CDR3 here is CASSPGLYGGYTF. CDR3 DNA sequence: TGTGCCAGCAGCCCGGGACTTTACGGAGGCTACACCTTC.

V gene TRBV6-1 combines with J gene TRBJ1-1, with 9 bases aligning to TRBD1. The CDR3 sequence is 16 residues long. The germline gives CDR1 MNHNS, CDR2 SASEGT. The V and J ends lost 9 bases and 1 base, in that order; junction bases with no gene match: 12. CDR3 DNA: TGTGCCAGTCACCGAAGACAGGGGGACGCGAACACTGAAGCTTTCTTT. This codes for CASHRRQGDANTEAFF.

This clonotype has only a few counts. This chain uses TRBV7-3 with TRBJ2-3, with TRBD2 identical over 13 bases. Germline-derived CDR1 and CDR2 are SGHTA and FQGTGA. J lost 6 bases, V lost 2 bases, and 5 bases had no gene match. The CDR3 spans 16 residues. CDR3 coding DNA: TGTGCCAGCAGCTTAGGACTAGCGGGGGACCTTGATACGCAGTATTTT. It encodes CASSLGLAGDLDTQYF.

The CDR3 spells CASSMDGTSGTGISNEQFF. As DNA, the CDR3 is TGTGCCAGTAGTATGGATGGGACTAGCGGTACAGGGATCTCCAATGAGCAGTTCTTC. The V and J genes are TRBV19 and TRBJ2-1, with 11 bases aligning to TRBD2. Losses at the gene ends were 3 bases for V and 6 bases for J; bases not matched to a gene: 16. The germline V gene has CDR1 LNHDA and CDR2 SQIVND (reference sequence). The CDR3 totals 19 residues. The whole variable domain, remainder taken from reference TRBV19 and TRBJ2-1, is DGGITQSPKYLFRKEGQNVTLSCEQNLNHDAMYWYRQDPGQGLRLIYYSQIVNDFQKGDIAEGYSVSREKKESFPLTVTSAQKNPTAFYLCASSMDGTSGTGISNEQFFGPGTRLTVL.

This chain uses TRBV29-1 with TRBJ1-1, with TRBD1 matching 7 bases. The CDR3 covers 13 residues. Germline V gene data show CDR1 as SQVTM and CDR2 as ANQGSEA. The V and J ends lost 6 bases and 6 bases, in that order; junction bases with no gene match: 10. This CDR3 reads CSVTQGQFAEAFF. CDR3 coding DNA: TGCAGCGTCACCCAGGGACAGTTCGCTGAAGCTTTCTTT.

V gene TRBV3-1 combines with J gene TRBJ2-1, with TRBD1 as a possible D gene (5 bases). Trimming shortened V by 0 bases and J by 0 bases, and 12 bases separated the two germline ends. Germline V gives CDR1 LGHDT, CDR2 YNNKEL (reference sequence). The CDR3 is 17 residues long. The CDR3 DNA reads TGTGCCAGCAGCCAAGAAAGGGGCCGAAGCTCCTACAATGAGCAGTTCTTC. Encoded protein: CASSQERGRSSYNEQFF.

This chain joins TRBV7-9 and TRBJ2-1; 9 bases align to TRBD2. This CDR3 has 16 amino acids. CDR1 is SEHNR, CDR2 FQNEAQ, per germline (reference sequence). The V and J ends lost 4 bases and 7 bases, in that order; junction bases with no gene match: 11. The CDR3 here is CASSSRTSVTWNEQFF. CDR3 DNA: TGTGCCAGCAGCTCCCGGACTAGCGTGACGTGGAATGAGCAGTTCTTC.

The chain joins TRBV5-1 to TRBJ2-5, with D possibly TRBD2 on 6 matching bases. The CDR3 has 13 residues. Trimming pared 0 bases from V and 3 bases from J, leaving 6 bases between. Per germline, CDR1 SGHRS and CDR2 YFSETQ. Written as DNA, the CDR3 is TGCGCCAGCAGCTTGGAGCGGGAAGAGACCCAGTACTTC. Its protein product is CASSLEREETQYF. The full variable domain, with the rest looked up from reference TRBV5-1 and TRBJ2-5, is KAGVTQTPRYLIKTRGQQVTLSCSPISGHRSVSWYQQTPGQGLQFLFEYFSETQRNKGNFPGRFSGRQFSNSRSEMNVSTLELGDSALYLCASSLEREETQYFGPGTRLLVL.

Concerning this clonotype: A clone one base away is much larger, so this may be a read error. CDR3 amino acids: CASSLDSSYEQYV. DNA of the CDR3: TGTGCCAGCAGCTTGGACAGCTCCTACGAGCAGTACGTC. V usage is TRBV14 and J usage is TRBJ2-7, with a tentative D call TRBD1 (6 bases). Germline loops: CDR1 SGHDN, CDR2 FVKESK. This CDR3 spans 13 amino acids. V was pared by 5 bases and J by 0 bases, with 8 bases between.

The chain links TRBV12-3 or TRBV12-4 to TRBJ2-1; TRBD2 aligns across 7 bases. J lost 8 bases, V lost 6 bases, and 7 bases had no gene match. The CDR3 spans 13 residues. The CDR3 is CASRRLAGDEQFF. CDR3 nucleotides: TGTGCCAGCAGACGACTAGCCGGTGATGAGCAGTTCTTC.

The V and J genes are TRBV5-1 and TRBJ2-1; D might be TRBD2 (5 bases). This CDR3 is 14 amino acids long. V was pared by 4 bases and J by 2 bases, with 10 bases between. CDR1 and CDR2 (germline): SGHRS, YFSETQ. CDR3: CASSPDSTYNEQFF. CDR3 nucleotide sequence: TGCGCCAGCAGCCCGGACTCTACCTACAATGAGCAGTTCTTC.

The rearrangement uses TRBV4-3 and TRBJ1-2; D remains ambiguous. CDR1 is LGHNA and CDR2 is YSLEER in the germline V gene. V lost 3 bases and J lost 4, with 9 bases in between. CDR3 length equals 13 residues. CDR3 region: CASSQAAGYGYTF. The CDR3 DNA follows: TGCGCCAGCAGCCAGGCAGCGGGCTATGGCTACACCTTC.